A selection of T cell receptor beta chains follows, all from one sample in a study of shared clonotypes between healthy human individuals. Sequenced by immunoSEQ multiplex PCR; TCRdb stores in-frame clones only, minus some. The sample has under 2,000,000 clones, approximately 95% seen once. The material sequenced was naive CD8+ T cells sorted from blood. All receptors derive from a man in his late teens or twenties in good health. The CDR3 runs from the conserved cysteine through the conserved F or W. Fields, in order: J gene, V gene, clone size, D gene, CDR3 DNA, CDR3 protein. D genes are given only for firm matches. Size is stated for part of the rows, as once, few or many counts, or as a class when the clone is expanded.

>TRBJ2-5|TRBV7-9|-|-
TGTGCCAGCAGCTCTTCGACCCGCCCGCAGTACTTC
CASSSSTRPQYF
>TRBJ2-7|TRBV2|-|-
TGTGCCAGCAGTGGGACAGTCTACGAGCAGTACTTC
CASSGTVYEQYF
>TRBJ2-7|TRBV7-9|-|TRBD2
TGTGCCAGCAGCTTAGGCATGAGCGGGAACTACGAGCAGTACTTC
CASSLGMSGNYEQYF
>TRBJ2-1|TRBV5-6|-|-
TGTGCCAGCAGCTTGACCAGGGATGAGCAGTTCTTC
CASSLTRDEQFF
>TRBJ2-1|TRBV7-9|-|-
TGTGCCAGCAGCTTGCCGGACTACAATGAGCAGTTCTTC
CASSLPDYNEQFF
>TRBJ2-3|TRBV9|-|-
TGTGCCAGCAGATCTAGCACAGATACGCAGTATTTT
CASRSSTDTQYF
>TRBJ1-1|TRBV28|-|-
TGTGCCAGCAGTTTAGATTCCTTTCAGTCTTTCCAGGTCACTGAAGCTTTCTTT
CASSLDSFQSFQVTEAFF
>TRBJ2-1|TRBV4-3|once|-
TGCGCCAGCAGCCAAGAGGGGTACGGCTACTTCGGGAATGAGCAGTTCTTC
CASSQEGYGYFGNEQFF
>TRBJ2-4|TRBV28|-|-
TGTGCCAGCAGTTTAGGCGAAGACATTCAGTACTTC
CASSLGEDIQYF
>TRBJ2-1|TRBV5-8|once|TRBD2
TGTGCCAGCAGCGAATGGACTAGCGGGGGTTACTACAATGAGCAGTTCTTC
CASSEWTSGGYYNEQFF
>TRBJ1-4|TRBV4-3|-|-
TGCGCCAGCAGCCAAGATTGGGGGGGAACTAATGAAAAACTGTTTTTT
CASSQDWGGTNEKLFF
>TRBJ2-1|TRBV7-7|-|-
TGTGCTAGCAGCTTAGCCCTTATGAGCTCCTACAATGAGCAGTTCTTC
CASSLALMSSYNEQFF
>TRBJ1-1|TRBV7-9|-|-
TGTGCCAGCGGAAAAACAGGGAGAGACACTGAAGCTTTCTTT
CASGKTGRDTEAFF
>TRBJ2-1|TRBV9|once|-
TGTGCCAGCACTCGTATGGGTAGTAATGAGCAGTTCTTC
CASTRMGSNEQFF
>TRBJ2-7|TRBV2|-|-
TGTGCCAGCAGTGAAGGCCTGAGTAGTTTAGACGAGCAGTACTTC
CASSEGLSSLDEQYF
>TRBJ2-3|TRBV7-9|-|-
TGTGCCAGCAGCTCCTGGGACTCCCCAGATACGCAGTATTTT
CASSSWDSPDTQYF
>TRBJ1-5|TRBV7-6|-|TRBD1
TGTGCCAGCAGCTCAGGGACAGACCCCAATCAGCCCCAGCATTTT
CASSSGTDPNQPQHF
>TRBJ2-7|TRBV7-6|-|-
TGTGCCAGCAGCTTCACTAAGGGCGAGCAGTACTTC
CASSFTKGEQYF
>TRBJ2-7|TRBV11-2|-|TRBD1
TGTGCCAGCAGCTATCGACAGGGGGCGTACGAGCAGTACTTC
CASSYRQGAYEQYF
>TRBJ2-5|TRBV15|-|-
TGTGCCACCAGCAGATTTCTGGAAGAGACCCAGTACTTC
CATSRFLEETQYF